Listed below are T cell receptor beta chains from one sample, sequenced in a study of cytomegalovirus exposure and HLA in healthy donors. Clones were read by immunoSEQ multiplex PCR, and TCRdb kept only the in-frame ones, dropping some. The sample records some 150,000 clones, approximately 90% being singletons. The source material was PBMCs. The receptors shown here come from a woman aged 25 to 39 in good health and CMV-seronegative. Each CDR3 is given with its conserved first and last residue. A D gene is named only where the DNA matches it firmly. Clone size is given for some rows only: seen once, a few or many times, or a class if the clone is expanded.

clone_size | j_call | d_call | v_call | cdr3_nt | cdr3_aa
NA | TRBJ1-4 | NA | TRBV4-2 | TGTGCCAGCAGCCCCGAGGGAACTAATGAAAAACTGTTTTTT | CASSPEGTNEKLFF
NA | TRBJ1-5 | NA | TRBV6-6 | TGTGCCAGCAGTGAGGAGGGTCATCAGCCCCAGCATTTT | CASSEEGHQPQHF
NA | TRBJ2-3 | TRBD1 | TRBV9 | TGTGCCAGCAGCGTAGGACAGGGGAGGACAGATACGCAGTATTTT | CASSVGQGRTDTQYF
once | TRBJ2-7 | TRBD2 | TRBV7-2 | TGTGCCAGCAGCTTAGTTTTGTTGATGAGCGGGACGCCGTCCTACGAGCAGTACTTC | CASSLVLLMSGTPSYEQYF
NA | TRBJ2-7 | NA | TRBV27 | TGTGCCAGCAGTTTAGGCACCTCCTACGAGCAGTACTTC | CASSLGTSYEQYF
NA | TRBJ2-7 | TRBD2 | TRBV11-2 | TGTGCCAGCAGCTTAGAAAGCGGGAGGCGAGAGCAGTACTTC | CASSLESGRREQYF
NA | TRBJ2-7 | TRBD2 | TRBV9 | TGTGCCAGCAGCGTAACAGGGACTAGTCCCGAGCAGTACTTC | CASSVTGTSPEQYF
NA | TRBJ1-2 | NA | TRBV2 | TGTGCCAGCAGTGAGTCAGGGGCCCATGGCTACACCTTC | CASSESGAHGYTF
NA | TRBJ2-5 | NA | TRBV6-5 | TGTGCCAGCAGTTACCGGGGAGGCCCGGAGACCCAGTACTTC | CASSYRGGPETQYF
NA | TRBJ2-2 | TRBD1 | TRBV28 | TGTGGCACTATACAGGGGCCCGGGGAGCTGTTTTTT | CGTIQGPGELFF
NA | TRBJ2-3 | TRBD2 | TRBV7-6 | TGTGCCAGCAGCTTAGGGGCTAGCGGGAGACACACAGATACGCAGTATTTT | CASSLGASGRHTDTQYF
NA | TRBJ1-1 | NA | TRBV15 | TGTGCCACCAGCAGAGATCCCCAACATGACACTGAAGCTTTCTTT | CATSRDPQHDTEAFF
NA | TRBJ2-2 | TRBD2 | TRBV7-3 | TGTGCCAGCAGCCTCATATCCCAACTAGCGTCGAACACCGGGGAGCTGTTTTTT | CASSLISQLASNTGELFF